This is a list of T cell receptor beta chains from one sample in a study of T cell changes during pregnancy in multiple sclerosis. TCRdb's table, derived via immunoSEQ multiplex PCR, lists solely in-frame clones and lacks some. Of under 50,000 clones detected, 80% to 95% appear once; the ten largest clones hold about 3%. Material: CD8+ T cells from peripheral blood mononuclear cells, obtained in the second trimester of pregnancy. All receptors come from a female donor with multiple sclerosis, enrolled in a pregnancy study. Each CDR3 is given with its conserved first and last residue. Fields, in order: clone size, D gene, V gene, J gene, CDR3 DNA, CDR3 protein. The D gene is left open where the match is weak. Clone size is given for some rows only: seen once, a few or many times, or a class if the clone is expanded.

.	.	TRBV4-3	TRBJ1-2	TGCGCCAGCAGCCATCTATACAGGGACGGGGATGGCTACACCTTC	CASSHLYRDGDGYTF
.	.	TRBV19	TRBJ1-4	TGTGCCCCAAGTAGGAACAGGGCTAATGAAAAACTGTTTTTT	CAPSRNRANEKLFF
.	TRBD1	TRBV5-5	TRBJ1-4	TGTGCCAGCACCGGTCCGGGACAGGGGGCAACTAATGAAAAACTGTTTTTT	CASTGPGQGATNEKLFF
.	.	TRBV11-2	TRBJ1-4	TGTGCCACCCGCGGACAGCGGAATGAAAAACTGTTTTTT	CATRGQRNEKLFF
.	.	TRBV6-5	TRBJ1-1	TGTGCCAGCGTTTCCCCGGACAGCCGTGAAGCTTTCTTT	CASVSPDSREAFF
once	.	TRBV7-9	TRBJ2-7	TGTGCCAGCAGCTCCTGGACAGAGGGAGAGCAGTACTTC	CASSSWTEGEQYF
.	TRBD2	TRBV15	TRBJ2-7	TGTGCCACCAGCGGCGGGGGGGCGGGCGAGCAGTACTTC	CATSGGGAGEQYF
.	TRBD2	TRBV9	TRBJ2-1	TGTGCCAGCAGCTTAATAGCGGGGGGGATCAATGAGCAGTTCTTC	CASSLIAGGINEQFF
.	.	TRBV7-2	TRBJ1-4	TGTGCCAGCAGCTTAGTGGTGGGGGCTCCGGGGGAAAAACTGTTTTTT	CASSLVVGAPGEKLFF
.	.	TRBV9	TRBJ2-1	TGTGCCAGCAGCGTCTCCGGTGAGCAGTTCTTC	CASSVSGEQFF
.	TRBD1	TRBV10-3	TRBJ2-7	TGTGCCATCAGCGGGACAGGGGCCTACGAGCAGTACTTC	CAISGTGAYEQYF
.	.	TRBV2	TRBJ1-1	TGTGCCAGCATCACAGGGTTAGGAACTGAAGCTTTCTTT	CASITGLGTEAFF
.	TRBD1	TRBV4-3	TRBJ1-3	TGCGCCAGCAGCCCACGGACAGGGGGCCTCTCTGGAAACACCATATATTTT	CASSPRTGGLSGNTIYF
.	.	TRBV7-2	TRBJ1-1	TGTGCCAGCAGCTTGCCCGCGAAAAATGGGGGCCGAGACACTGAAGCTTTCTTT	CASSLPAKNGGRDTEAFF
.	.	TRBV9	TRBJ2-1	TGTGCCAGCAGCGATCCCGGGACAATTTTGAATGAGCAGTTCTTC	CASSDPGTILNEQFF
.	.	TRBV10-3	TRBJ2-7	TGTGCCATCGGACAAATCTACGAGCAGTACTTC	CAIGQIYEQYF
.	.	TRBV19	TRBJ1-2	TGTGCCAGTCGCGAGGGGGGGGCATATGGCTACACCTTC	CASREGGAYGYTF
.	TRBD1	TRBV11-2	TRBJ1-2	TGTGCCAGCAGCCCGGGGACAGGGGTGTTCTATGGCTACACCTTC	CASSPGTGVFYGYTF
.	.	TRBV29-1	TRBJ2-3	TGCAGCGTTGACGACTCATTTTCTAGCACAGATACGCAGTATTTT	CSVDDSFSSTDTQYF
.	TRBD1	TRBV28	TRBJ1-1	TGTGCCAGCAGTCCCCGACAGGGCCCTAGGAACACTGAAGCTTTCTTT	CASSPRQGPRNTEAFF
.	.	TRBV13	TRBJ2-5	TGTGCCAGCAGCCCGAGACTAGGTCAAGAGACCCAGTACTTC	CASSPRLGQETQYF
once	.	TRBV6-5	TRBJ1-2	TGTGCCAGCAGTTACGGAGTCGGAGTGGACTATGGCTACACCTTC	CASSYGVGVDYGYTF
.	TRBD2	TRBV2	TRBJ2-7	TGTGCCAGCCGGACTAGCGGGGGGGCACCCTACGAGCAGTACTTC	CASRTSGGAPYEQYF
.	.	TRBV5-5	TRBJ2-7	TGTGCCAGCTCATCTCAGGCCTATGCCTACGAGCAGTACTTC	CASSSQAYAYEQYF
.	.	TRBV27	TRBJ2-5	TGTGCCAGCAGTCCGGACTTACTGGAGGAGACCCAGTACTTC	CASSPDLLEETQYF
.	.	TRBV13	TRBJ2-5	TGTGCCAGCAGCTTAGGCCGGGCCCGGGGAGAGACCCAGTACTTC	CASSLGRARGETQYF
.	.	TRBV4-3	TRBJ1-2	TGCGCCAGCAGCCAGGTTATACGGGACTTCTTTTCTAACTATGGCAACACCTTC	CASSQVIRDFFSNYGNTF
.	TRBD1	TRBV5-6	TRBJ1-2	TGTGCCAGCAGCTCCGTACTAGGGGACAGGCTATCTAACTATGGCTACACCTTC	CASSSVLGDRLSNYGYTF
.	.	TRBV9	TRBJ2-7	TGTGCCAGCAGCGTTTCTCCGGACAGAGAAAATTTCTACGAGCAGTACTTC	CASSVSPDRENFYEQYF
.	TRBD1	TRBV7-9	TRBJ2-7	TGTGCCAGCAGCTTCGGACAGGGGCGGTACGAGCAGTACTTC	CASSFGQGRYEQYF
.	TRBD1	TRBV29-1	TRBJ2-3	TGCAGCGTTGAAGGGGGACAGCTCGGCACAGATACGCAGTATTTT	CSVEGGQLGTDTQYF
.	.	TRBV6-5	TRBJ1-1	TGTGCCAGCAGTTACGGATGGGGCTCTGAAGCTTTCTTT	CASSYGWGSEAFF
once	.	TRBV7-9	TRBJ2-7	TGTGCCAGCAGCTTAACAGGCCAACCGGAGTACTTC	CASSLTGQPEYF
.	TRBD1	TRBV7-3	TRBJ1-2	TGCGCCAGCAGTTCCACAGGGGACTATGGCTACACCTTC	CASSSTGDYGYTF
.	.	TRBV11-1	TRBJ2-2	TGTGCCAGCAGCCCCCTATGGCCCGGGGAGAAAGCGAACACCGGGGAGCTGTTTTTT	CASSPLWPGEKANTGELFF
.	.	TRBV5-1	TRBJ2-7	TGCGCCAGCAGCTTGAGTGAGGGTGGGTTCTCCTACGAGCAGTACTTC	CASSLSEGGFSYEQYF
.	.	TRBV6-5	TRBJ1-6	TGTGCCAGCAGTTACCTGCCTAAAAATAATTCACCCCTCCACTTT	CASSYLPKNNSPLHF
.	.	TRBV15	TRBJ2-4	TGTGCCACCAGCAGGGGCCCCCAAAACATTCAGTACTTC	CATSRGPQNIQYF
.	TRBD1	TRBV19	TRBJ1-2	TGTGCCAGTAGTATAGATCAAGGACAGGTCGACTATGGCTACACCTTC	CASSIDQGQVDYGYTF
few	TRBD2	TRBV6-4	TRBJ2-3	TGTGCCAGCAGCCCACTAGCGGGGGGCACAGATACGCAGTATTTT	CASSPLAGGTDTQYF